This TCR beta chain was identified in a study of cytomegalovirus exposure and HLA in healthy donors. Study background: There were 350 to 400 genotyped donors. Of these, about 81% fell in the genetic ancestry cluster associated with self-reported Caucasian donors. Study-level results: The study put some 150 TCR beta chains on its list as cytomegalovirus-associated. A link between a missense DCLRE1C variant and TCR beta V- and J-gene trimming emerged from a later analysis. One later analysis reportedly identified an Asian-associated ancestry cluster that showed fewer N-insertions than the approximately 670-donor mean.

Primers for the PCR totalled 60 Vbeta and 13 Jbeta. Assay used: immunoSEQ multiplex PCR; TCRdb lists only in-frame clones, some missing. The repertoire holds about 250,000 clones, with roughly 84% as singletons. Concerning this clone: The antigen remains undetermined.

There are 16 residues in the CDR3. Germline V CDR1 and CDR2: SEHNR, FQNEAQ (reference sequence). V was clipped by 2 bases and J by 4 bases, with 15 bases between them. The gene calls are TRBV7-9 and TRBJ1-3; D is perhaps TRBD1 (5 bases). Source material: PBMCs. This TCR came from a girl aged 2 to 9 in good health and CMV-seronegative. The CDR3 sequence is CASSLSPSGLGNTIYF. The CDR3, as DNA: TGTGCCAGCAGCTTAAGCCCTTCAGGGTTGGGAAACACCATATATTTT.